This paragraph covers one T cell receptor (beta chain) sequence. The entry originates in a study of blood T cell repertoires in COVID-19. Original handling: Amplification of reference gene primers was used by the study to estimate nucleated cell counts. The data were produced by immunoSEQ multiplex PCR, yet TCRdb's version contains in-frame clones alone and is incomplete. V, J and clone size derive from that table, while D and trimming were established from the DNA sequence. The sample contains 380,000 or so clones, over 75% of which appear only once. Germline CDR1 and CDR2: KGHSH and LQKENI. Trimming removed 3 bases from V and 7 bases from J; junction bases left unmatched: 9. CDR3 length: 16 amino acids.

V usage is TRBV18 and J usage is TRBJ1-6, with 7 positions matching TRBD1. Source material: PBMCs or T cells enriched from blood (not recorded which). This sequence was found in a young woman with acute COVID-19. The CDR3 sequence: CASSPGLWDRNSPLHF. The CDR3 DNA follows: TGTGCCAGCTCACCGGGATTGTGGGACAGAAATTCACCCCTCCACTTT. Filled out from reference TRBV18 and TRBJ1-6, the complete variable domain reads NAGVMQNPRHLVRRRGQEARLRCSPMKGHSHVYWYRQLPEEGLKFMVYLQKENIIDESGMPKERFSAEFPKEGPSILRIQQVVRGDSAAYFCASSPGLWDRNSPLHFGNGTRLTVT.